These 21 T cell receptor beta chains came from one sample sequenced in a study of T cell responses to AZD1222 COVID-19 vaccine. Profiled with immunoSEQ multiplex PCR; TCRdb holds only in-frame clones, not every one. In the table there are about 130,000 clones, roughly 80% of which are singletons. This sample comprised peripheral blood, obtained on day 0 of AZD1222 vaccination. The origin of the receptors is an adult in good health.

The CDR3 region has the DNA TGTGCCAGCAGTCGAAGGGACGGGACCGCTTACACCTTC. Translated: CASSRRDGTAYTF. V is TRBV12-3 or TRBV12-4 and J is TRBJ1-2; TRBD1 is a possible D gene (5 bases). The CDR3 runs 13 residues. The V end was cut by 5 bases, the J end by 11 bases, with 18 bases between.

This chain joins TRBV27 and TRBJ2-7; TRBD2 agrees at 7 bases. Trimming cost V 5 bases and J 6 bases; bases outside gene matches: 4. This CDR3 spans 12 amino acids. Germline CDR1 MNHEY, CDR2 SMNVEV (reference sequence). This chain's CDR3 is CASSSGISEQYF. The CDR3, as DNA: TGTGCCAGCAGTAGCGGGATTTCCGAGCAGTACTTC.

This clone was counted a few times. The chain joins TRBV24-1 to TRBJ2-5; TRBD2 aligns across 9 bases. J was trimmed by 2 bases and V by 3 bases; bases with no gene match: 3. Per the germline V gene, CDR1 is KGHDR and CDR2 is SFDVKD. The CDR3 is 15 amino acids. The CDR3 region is CATSDGAGGQETQYF. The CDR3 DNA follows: TGTGCCACCAGTGATGGGGCGGGGGGGCAAGAGACCCAGTACTTC.

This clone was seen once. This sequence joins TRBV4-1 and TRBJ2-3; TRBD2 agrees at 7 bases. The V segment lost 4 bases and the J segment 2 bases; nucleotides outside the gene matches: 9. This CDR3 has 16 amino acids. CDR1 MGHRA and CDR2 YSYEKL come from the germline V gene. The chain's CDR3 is CASSPFTGGVTDTQYF. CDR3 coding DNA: TGCGCCAGCAGCCCCTTTACGGGGGGAGTCACAGATACGCAGTATTTT.

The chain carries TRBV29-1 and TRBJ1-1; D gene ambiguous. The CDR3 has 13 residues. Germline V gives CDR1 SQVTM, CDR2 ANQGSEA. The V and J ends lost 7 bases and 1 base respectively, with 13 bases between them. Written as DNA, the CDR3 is TGCAGCGCCGGACCCGACCCGAACACTGAAGCTTTCTTT. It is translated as CSAGPDPNTEAFF.

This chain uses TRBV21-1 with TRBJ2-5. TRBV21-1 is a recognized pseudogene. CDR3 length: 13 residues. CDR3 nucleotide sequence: TGTGCCAGCGGGGGTTCCGAGGCGGAGACCCAGTACTTC. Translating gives CASGGSEAETQYF.

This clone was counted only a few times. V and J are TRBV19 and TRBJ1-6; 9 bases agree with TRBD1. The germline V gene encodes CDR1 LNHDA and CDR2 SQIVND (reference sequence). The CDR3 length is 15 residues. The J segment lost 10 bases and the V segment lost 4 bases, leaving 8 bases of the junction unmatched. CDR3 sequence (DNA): TGTGCCAGTAGTAGAGAGGACAGGGGTGGCTCACCCCTCCACTTT. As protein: CASSREDRGGSPLHF.

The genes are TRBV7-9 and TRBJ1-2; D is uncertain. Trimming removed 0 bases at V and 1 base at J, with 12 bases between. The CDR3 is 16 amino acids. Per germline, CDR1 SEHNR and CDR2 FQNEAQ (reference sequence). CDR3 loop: CASSLANPGNNYGYTF. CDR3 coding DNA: TGTGCCAGCAGCTTAGCCAATCCAGGCAATAACTATGGCTACACCTTC. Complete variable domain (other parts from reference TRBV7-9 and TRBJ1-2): DTGVSQNPRHKITKRGQNVTFRCDPISEHNRLYWYRQTLGQGPEFLTYFQNEAQLEKSRLLSDRFSAERPKGSFSTLEIQRTEQGDSAMYLCASSLANPGNNYGYTFGSGTRLTVV.

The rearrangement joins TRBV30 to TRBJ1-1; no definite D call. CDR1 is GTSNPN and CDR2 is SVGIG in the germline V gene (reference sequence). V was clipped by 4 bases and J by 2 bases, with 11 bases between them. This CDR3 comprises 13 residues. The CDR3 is CAWISLTNTEAFF. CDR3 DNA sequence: TGTGCCTGGATATCCCTGACTAACACTGAAGCTTTCTTT.

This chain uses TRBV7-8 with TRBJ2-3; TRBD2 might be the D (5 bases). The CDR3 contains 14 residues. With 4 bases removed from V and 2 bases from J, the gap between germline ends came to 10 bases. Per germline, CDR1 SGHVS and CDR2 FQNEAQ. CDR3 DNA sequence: TGTGCCAGCAGCTCCCTAGCTCCCACAGATACGCAGTATTTT. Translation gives CASSSLAPTDTQYF.

DNA of the CDR3: TGTGCCAGCAGTTACTCGACGGGGCATGGCTACACCTTC. This sequence encodes CASSYSTGHGYTF. This chain links TRBV6-5 with TRBJ1-2, with TRBD1 as a possible D gene (5 bases). The V gene's germline CDR1 is MNHEY and CDR2 SVGAGI. Trimming pared 0 bases from V and 6 bases from J, leaving 8 bases between. This CDR3 is 13 amino acids long.

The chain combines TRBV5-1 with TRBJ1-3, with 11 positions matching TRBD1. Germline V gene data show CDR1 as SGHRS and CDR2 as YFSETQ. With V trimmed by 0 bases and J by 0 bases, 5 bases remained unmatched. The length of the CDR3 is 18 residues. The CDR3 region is CASSLGTGGRTSGNTIYF. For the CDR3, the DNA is TGCGCCAGCAGCTTGGGGACAGGGGGCCGTACCTCTGGAAACACCATATATTTT.

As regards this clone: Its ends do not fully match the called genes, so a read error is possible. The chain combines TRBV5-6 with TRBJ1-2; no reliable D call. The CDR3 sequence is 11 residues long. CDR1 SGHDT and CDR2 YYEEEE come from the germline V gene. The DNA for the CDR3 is TGTGCCAGCAGATTGGGATATGGCTACACCTTC. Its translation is CASRLGYGYTF.

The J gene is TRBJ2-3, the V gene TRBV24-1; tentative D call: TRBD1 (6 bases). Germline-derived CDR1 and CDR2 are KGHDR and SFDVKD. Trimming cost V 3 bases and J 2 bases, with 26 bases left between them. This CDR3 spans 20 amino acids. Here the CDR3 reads CATSDPRPGHKPGATDTQYF. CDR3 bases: TGTGCCACCAGTGATCCACGCCCGGGACATAAGCCAGGGGCCACAGATACGCAGTATTTT.

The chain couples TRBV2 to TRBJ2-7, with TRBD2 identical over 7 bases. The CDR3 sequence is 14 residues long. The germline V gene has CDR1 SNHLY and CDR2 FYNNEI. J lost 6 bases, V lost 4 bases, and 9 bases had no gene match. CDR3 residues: CASSGQRGLGEQYF. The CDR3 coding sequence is TGTGCCAGCAGTGGCCAGCGGGGCCTAGGCGAGCAGTACTTC.

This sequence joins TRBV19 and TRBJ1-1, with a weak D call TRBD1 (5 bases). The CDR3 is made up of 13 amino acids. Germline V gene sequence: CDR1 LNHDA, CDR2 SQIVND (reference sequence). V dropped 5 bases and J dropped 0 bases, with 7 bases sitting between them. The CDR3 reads CASSGHMNTEAFF. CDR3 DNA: TGTGCCAGTAGTGGACACATGAACACTGAAGCTTTCTTT.

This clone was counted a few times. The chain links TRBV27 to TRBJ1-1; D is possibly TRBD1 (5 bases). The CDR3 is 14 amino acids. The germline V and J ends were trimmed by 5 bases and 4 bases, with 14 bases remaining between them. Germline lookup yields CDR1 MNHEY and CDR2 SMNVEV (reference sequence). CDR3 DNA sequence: TGTGCCAGCAGTGATCTCGGGGCGGTCACTGAAGCTTTCTTT. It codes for CASSDLGAVTEAFF.

CDR3 nucleotide sequence: TGTGCCAGCAGTTCCCAAAGGGCCCCACGGACCCAGTACTTC. This gives the protein CASSSQRAPRTQYF. The chain uses TRBV7-9 and TRBJ2-5; the D is unclear. V was cut by 6 bases and J by 7 bases, with 18 bases left in between. Looked up from germline, CDR1 is SEHNR and CDR2 is FQNEAQ (reference sequence). The CDR3 has 14 amino acids.

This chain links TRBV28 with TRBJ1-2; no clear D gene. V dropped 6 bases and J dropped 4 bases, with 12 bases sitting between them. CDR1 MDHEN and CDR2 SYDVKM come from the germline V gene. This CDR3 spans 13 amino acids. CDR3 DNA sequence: TGTGCCAGCAGCTCACCGCCGGGCTATGGCTACACCTTC. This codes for CASSSPPGYGYTF.

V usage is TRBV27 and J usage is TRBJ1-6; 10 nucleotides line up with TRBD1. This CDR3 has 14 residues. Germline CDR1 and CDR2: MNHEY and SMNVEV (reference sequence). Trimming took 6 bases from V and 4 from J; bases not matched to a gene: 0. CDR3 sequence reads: CASRGQGYNSPLHF. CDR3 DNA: TGTGCCAGCAGGGGACAGGGGTATAATTCACCCCTCCACTTT.

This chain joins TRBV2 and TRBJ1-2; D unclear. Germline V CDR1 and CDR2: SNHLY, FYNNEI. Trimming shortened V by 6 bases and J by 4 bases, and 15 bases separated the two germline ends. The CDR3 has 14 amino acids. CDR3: CASRPDGASYGYTF. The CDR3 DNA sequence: TGTGCCAGCAGGCCCGACGGAGCCTCCTATGGCTACACCTTC.